The TCR beta chain described here comes from a study of beta chain features in type 1 diabetes. Germline CDR1 reads SGHDT; CDR2 reads YYEEEE. The CDR3 totals 13 residues. V shed 2 bases, J shed 5 bases, and the junction held 3 bases outside the gene matches. The study's findings and limits: Among patients with Type 1 diabetes, TCRB CDR3s were moderately but significantly shorter in every one of the four CD4+ subsets.

Of note for this clone: What it recognizes is unknown.

The isolated RNA, all of it, was reverse transcribed, so expressed TCRB transcripts were what got sequenced. The table came from immunoSEQ multiplex PCR; TCRdb's copy has only in-frame clones and leaves some out. In the table there are hundreds of thousands of clones, over 13% of which are singletons. Sequenced input: naive CD4+ T cells from blood. The sequence was collected from a man younger than 35 with type 1 diabetes. V usage is TRBV5-6 and J usage is TRBJ1-1, with 7 bases lining up with TRBD1. The CDR3 DNA reads as TGTGCCAGCAGCTTTTACAGGGGAACTGAAGCTTTCTTT. Amino acids: CASSFYRGTEAFF. Complete variable domain (other parts from reference TRBV5-6 and TRBJ1-1): DAGVTQSPTHLIKTRGQQVTLRCSPKSGHDTVSWYQQALGQGPQFIFQYYEEEERQRGNFPDRFSGHQFPNYSSELNVNALLLGDSALYLCASSFYRGTEAFFGQGTRLTVV.